Following are 27 T cell receptor beta chains from one sample sequenced in a study of blood T cells in healthy people across ages. PCR was performed a second time for 7 to 11 cycles using a sample-barcoded 5' primer and a J-beta primer mix. MiXCR, run by TCRdb on the 5' RACE reads, gives a single entry per CDR3 protein. This sample has roughly 2 million distinct CDR3 sequences; 40% to 55% occur once, and the top ten carry 2% to 2.5%. Sequenced material: blood. The origin of the receptors is a woman in her thirties or forties in good health.

The V and J genes are TRBV28 and TRBJ2-6, with D possibly being TRBD1 (6 bases). This CDR3 spans 19 amino acids. With 0 bases removed from V and 0 bases from J, the gap between germline ends came to 15 bases. Germline CDR1 MDHEN, CDR2 SYDVKM. CDR3 nucleotides: TGTGCCAGCAGTTTATGGGGCCCGGTGGGGGCCTCTGGGGCCAACGTCCTGACTTTC. Its translation is CASSLWGPVGASGANVLTF.

This clonotype has a single count. This sequence joins TRBV7-9 and TRBJ1-1; the D is unclear. The CDR3 runs to 18 residues. The V end was cut by 1 base, the J end by 0 bases, with 18 bases between. From germline, CDR1 is SEHNR and CDR2 FQNEAQ (reference sequence). The CDR3: CASSLVVFEPPVNTEAFF. The CDR3 coding sequence is TGTGCCAGCAGCTTAGTCGTCTTCGAGCCGCCTGTGAACACTGAAGCTTTCTTT. Looking up the rest from reference TRBV7-9 and TRBJ1-1 gives the full variable domain: DTGVSQNPRHKITKRGQNVTFRCDPISEHNRLYWYRQTLGQGPEFLTYFQNEAQLEKSRLLSDRFSAERPKGSFSTLEIQRTEQGDSAMYLCASSLVVFEPPVNTEAFFGQGTRLTVV.

V and J are TRBV4-3 and TRBJ2-5, with 8 positions matching TRBD1. There are 15 residues in the CDR3. After removal of 3 bases from V and 1 base from J, the junction contained 4 bases not matched to a gene. In germline, CDR1 is LGHNA, CDR2 YSLEER. The CDR3 nucleotides read TGCGCCAGCAGCCAGGGACAGGAGGGCCAAGAGACCCAGTACTTC. As protein: CASSQGQEGQETQYF.

The chain carries TRBV7-2 and TRBJ2-7; D unclear. CDR3 size: 14 residues. Germline-derived CDR1 and CDR2 are SGHTA and FQGNSA. Trimming left V 4 bases short and J 1 base short, with 11 bases between. This CDR3 reads CASSSIFGSYEQYF. CDR3 coding DNA: TGTGCCAGCAGCTCGATATTTGGGTCCTACGAGCAGTACTTC.

This clonotype occurred a few times. This rearrangement joins TRBV2 to TRBJ2-4, with TRBD2 as a possible D gene (6 bases). V gave up 5 bases and J gave up 0 bases, with 20 bases separating them. This CDR3 has 18 amino acids. The germline V gene encodes CDR1 SNHLY and CDR2 FYNNEI. CDR3 residues: CASSRGIVAGRAKNIQYF. For the CDR3, the DNA is TGTGCCAGCAGTCGGGGGATAGTGGCGGGGAGAGCCAAAAACATTCAGTACTTC.

This clonotype was detected many times. V gene TRBV15 combines with J gene TRBJ2-7; D is unclear. In germline, CDR1 is LNHNV, CDR2 YYDKDF (reference sequence). This CDR3 is 16 amino acids long. V was cut by 1 base and J by 2 bases, with 15 bases left in between. The CDR3: CATSRVGPDLPYEQYF. In DNA, the CDR3 is TGTGCCACCAGCAGAGTCGGGCCCGATCTACCCTACGAGCAGTACTTC.

J is TRBJ2-1 and V is TRBV20-1, with D perhaps TRBD2 (6 bases). CDR3 length: 10 amino acids. CDR1 is DFQATT, CDR2 SNEGSKA, per germline (reference sequence). The V gene lost 6 bases and the J gene lost 8 bases, with 8 bases spanning the gap. In nucleotides, the CDR3 is TGCAGTGCCCAGCGGGATGAGCAGTTCTTC. It is translated as CSAQRDEQFF.

This chain joins TRBV7-2 and TRBJ2-7; 13 positions match TRBD2. CDR3 length equals 16 residues. The germline gives CDR1 SGHTA, CDR2 FQGNSA. V was clipped by 3 bases and J by 4 bases; unmatched bases: 6. CDR3 loop: CASSFMTSGGPYEQYF. The CDR3 DNA follows: TGTGCCAGCAGCTTCATGACTAGCGGGGGGCCGTACGAGCAGTACTTC.

The chain combines TRBV4-2 with TRBJ1-2; D remains unclear. Between the trimmed V and J ends, which lost 0 bases and 2 bases, there was a span of 7 bases. This CDR3 has 14 residues. Germline V lookup: CDR1 LGHNA, CDR2 YNFKEQ. CDR3 sequence reads: CASSQEVFNYGYTF. As DNA, the CDR3 is TGTGCCAGCAGCCAAGAAGTCTTCAACTATGGCTACACCTTC.

The chain employs TRBV27 and TRBJ2-3, with D perhaps TRBD1 (5 bases). Germline V CDR1 and CDR2: MNHEY, SMNVEV (reference sequence). The V and J ends lost 4 bases and 2 bases respectively, with 16 bases between them. The CDR3 extends over 16 amino acids. CDR3 protein: CASSSQGEGYTDTQYF. The DNA for the CDR3 is TGTGCCAGCAGTTCCCAGGGCGAAGGTTACACAGATACGCAGTATTTT.

The chain has TRBV5-6 and TRBJ2-1; 8 nucleotides align to TRBD1. V was clipped by 4 bases and J by 9 bases; unmatched bases: 9. This CDR3 has 14 amino acids. Germline V gene data show CDR1 as SGHDT and CDR2 as YYEEEE. CDR3 in amino acids: CASSRRTGRSEQFF. CDR3 nucleotides: TGTGCCAGCAGCCGTAGGACAGGGCGCAGTGAGCAGTTCTTC.

The chain is built from TRBV27 and TRBJ2-3; 12 bases line up with TRBD2. Germline lookup yields CDR1 MNHEY and CDR2 SMNVEV (reference sequence). This CDR3 region has 18 residues. After removal of 6 bases from V and 0 bases from J, the junction contained 10 bases not matched to a gene. For the CDR3, the DNA is TGTGCCAGCAGGGGCCGGACTAGCGGGACGGCTAGCACAGATACGCAGTATTTT. This sequence encodes CASRGRTSGTASTDTQYF.

This clonotype was observed a handful of times. The chain combines TRBV5-1 with TRBJ2-6; D unresolved. Germline V lookup: CDR1 SGHRS, CDR2 YFSETQ. Deletions cut 1 base from V and 0 bases from J, with 5 bases between. The CDR3 runs 15 residues. The CDR3 bases are TGCGCCAGCAGCTTGAAAAACTCTGGGGCCAACGTCCTGACTTTC. This codes for CASSLKNSGANVLTF.

The chain couples TRBV7-2 to TRBJ2-5; weak D call: TRBD1 (6 bases). The CDR3 covers 14 residues. V was cut by 2 bases and J by 5 bases, with 12 bases left in between. CDR1 is SGHTA, CDR2 FQGNSA, per germline. CDR3 amino acids: CASSLTGSKETQYF. The CDR3 nucleotides read TGTGCCAGCAGCTTAACAGGGTCGAAGGAGACCCAGTACTTC.

This clonotype was counted only a few times. This sequence joins TRBV4-1 and TRBJ2-1, with 8 bases that match TRBD2. Per germline, CDR1 MGHRA and CDR2 YSYEKL. The CDR3 covers 17 residues. V trimming: 4 bases; J trimming: 7 bases; junction bases outside the gene matches: 15. The CDR3 protein is CASSPSGVGTSLNEQFF. The CDR3, as DNA: TGCGCCAGCAGCCCCTCCGGCGTGGGGACTAGTCTGAATGAGCAGTTCTTC.

Only a few counts were recorded for this clonotype. The chain employs TRBV5-1 and TRBJ2-5, with D possibly being TRBD2 (6 bases). The CDR3 length is 13 residues. Trimming pared 3 bases from V and 7 bases from J, leaving 13 bases between. Germline V gene lookup returns CDR1 SGHRS and CDR2 YFSETQ. CDR3 sequence reads: CASSSGLSPTQYF. The CDR3 nucleotides are TGCGCCAGCAGCTCGGGACTTAGCCCGACCCAGTACTTC.

The V and J genes are TRBV9 and TRBJ2-3; D is perhaps TRBD2 (6 bases). Germline CDR1 is SGDLS and CDR2 is YYNGEE. The V and J ends lost 4 bases and 0 bases respectively, with 18 bases between them. This CDR3 is 17 amino acids long. The CDR3 bases are TGTGCCAGCAGCTTAGCTTTTGGGGGGACGAGCACAGATACGCAGTATTTT. The encoded protein is CASSLAFGGTSTDTQYF.

This clonotype is a singleton in its sample. The chain employs TRBV7-2 and TRBJ2-3; D is possibly TRBD2 (7 bases). Germline V gives CDR1 SGHTA, CDR2 FQGNSA. This CDR3 has 18 amino acids. V dropped 2 bases and J dropped 5 bases, with 23 bases sitting between them. The CDR3 DNA reads TGTGCCAGCAGCTTAAGGTTTAGATGGGGGGGCTGCCTAGATACGCAGTATTTT. The encoded protein is CASSLRFRWGGCLDTQYF. The full variable domain, rest sourced from reference TRBV7-2 and TRBJ2-3, is GAGVSQSPSNKVTEKGKDVELRCDPISGHTALYWYRQSLGQGLEFLIYFQGNSAPDKSGLPSDRFSAERTGGSVSTLTIQRTQQEDSAVYLCASSLRFRWGGCLDTQYFGPGTRLTVL.

This clonotype turned up a few times. This rearrangement joins TRBV5-1 to TRBJ2-5, with a possible D match to TRBD2 (6 bases). V lost 2 bases, J lost 4 bases, and 18 bases lay in between. The germline gives CDR1 SGHRS, CDR2 YFSETQ. The CDR3 is made up of 16 amino acids. CDR3 DNA: TGCGCCAGCAGCTTTCAAGCAGGGATGGGGGGAGAGACCCAGTACTTC. Its translation: CASSFQAGMGGETQYF.

The genes are TRBV20-1 and TRBJ2-2, with 7 bases identical to TRBD1. This CDR3 region has 15 residues. After removal of 0 bases from V and 6 bases from J, the junction contained 7 bases not matched to a gene. In germline, CDR1 is DFQATT, CDR2 SNEGSKA (reference sequence). The CDR3 DNA reads TGCAGTGCTAGAGACAGAGACAGGGTTGCCGGGGAGCTGTTTTTT. Protein product: CSARDRDRVAGELFF.

The chain uses TRBV20-1 and TRBJ1-4; 9 bases are a match to TRBD1. Germline V gene lookup returns CDR1 DFQATT and CDR2 SNEGSKA (reference sequence). The ends lost 6 bases at V and 7 bases at J; junction bases unmatched: 3. The CDR3 has 12 residues. Here the CDR3 reads CSAQGQGEKLFF. DNA of the CDR3: TGCAGTGCCCAGGGACAGGGTGAAAAACTGTTTTTT.

This chain uses TRBV7-9 with TRBJ1-2, with TRBD1 matching over 9 bases. The CDR3 consists of 14 residues. Losses at the gene ends were 5 bases for V and 7 bases for J; bases not matched to a gene: 8. Germline CDR1 is SEHNR and CDR2 is FQNEAQ (reference sequence). The CDR3 sequence is CASSAPGTGFGYTF. CDR3 nucleotide sequence: TGTGCCAGCAGCGCCCCCGGGACAGGGTTTGGCTACACCTTC.

The chain links TRBV2 to TRBJ1-2; TRBD1 might be the D (5 bases). The CDR3 loop spans 17 amino acids. Trimming took 6 bases from V and 4 from J, leaving 24 bases between them. The germline V gene has CDR1 SNHLY and CDR2 FYNNEI. The CDR3 bases are TGTGCCAGCAGCCGGGGGGTCGGTGGGAATCCTACCTATGGCTACACCTTC. This codes for CASSRGVGGNPTYGYTF. Looking up the rest from reference TRBV2 and TRBJ1-2 gives the full variable domain: EPEVTQTPSHQVTQMGQEVILRCVPISNHLYFYWYRQILGQKVEFLVSFYNNEISEKSEIFDDQFSVERPDGSNFTLKIRSTKLEDSAMYFCASSRGVGGNPTYGYTFGSGTRLTVV.

This clonotype was observed a few times. V gene TRBV15 combines with J gene TRBJ2-3; TRBD2 matches 7 bases. J was trimmed by 1 base and V by 3 bases; bases with no gene match: 10. The CDR3 spans 17 residues. Looked up from germline, CDR1 is LNHNV and CDR2 is YYDKDF (reference sequence). The CDR3 region is CATSRAGGTSGTDTQYF. The DNA of the CDR3 is TGTGCCACCAGCAGGGCCGGGGGAACTAGCGGCACAGATACGCAGTATTTT.

This clonotype was seen a handful of times. As DNA, the CDR3 is TGTGCCAGCAGTTTCCCTTCCGAGGGGGAAAAACTGTTTTTT. The encoded protein is CASSFPSEGEKLFF. The chain uses TRBV25-1 and TRBJ1-4; possible D gene TRBD1, 5 bases. CDR1 is MGHDK, CDR2 SYGVNS, per germline. V was cut by 5 bases and J by 8 bases, with 15 bases left in between. The CDR3 runs 14 residues.

CDR3 nucleotides: TGCAGTGTTGAGGTTCGTTCCACAGATACGCAGTATTTT. Protein sequence: CSVEVRSTDTQYF. V and J are TRBV20-1 and TRBJ2-3, with D uncertain. Germline V gene data show CDR1 as DFQATT and CDR2 as SNEGSKA (reference sequence). This CDR3 spans 13 amino acids. V lost 7 bases to trimming and J lost 2 bases, with 13 bases between them.

This clonotype showed up just a few times. The chain has TRBV7-2 and TRBJ1-5, with 9 bases identical to TRBD1. Germline V gene lookup returns CDR1 SGHTA and CDR2 FQGNSA. This CDR3 contains 18 residues. Trimming at V came to 2 bases and at J to 1 base, leaving 9 bases not matched to a gene. The DNA for the CDR3 is TGTGCCAGCAGCTTAAGCCGACAGGGGGTTAACAGCAATCAGCCCCAGCATTTT. This translates into CASSLSRQGVNSNQPQHF. Using reference TRBV7-2 and TRBJ1-5 for the parts outside the CDR3, the full variable domain is GAGVSQSPSNKVTEKGKDVELRCDPISGHTALYWYRQSLGQGLEFLIYFQGNSAPDKSGLPSDRFSAERTGGSVSTLTIQRTQQEDSAVYLCASSLSRQGVNSNQPQHFGDGTRLSIL.